This is a list of T cell receptor beta chains from one sample in a study of blood T cell repertoires in COVID-19. The method was immunoSEQ multiplex PCR; TCRdb's version includes in-frame clones alone and lacks a portion of them. This table holds about 320,000 clones, around 82% found once. Sequencing input: peripheral blood. These receptors were taken from a woman between 50 and 59 years old with acute or convalescent COVID-19. Each CDR3 is given with its conserved first and last residue. Each record gives: V gene, J gene, clone size, D gene, CDR3 DNA, CDR3 protein. D genes are given only for firm matches. Some rows mark clone size as missing; the rest say once, few, many or name a class of expanded clone.

TRBV10-2	TRBJ2-1	-	TRBD2	TGCGCCAGCAGTGATAGGGCGGGGGGGAAGAATGAGCAGTTCTTC	CASSDRAGGKNEQFF
TRBV6-6	TRBJ1-1	-	TRBD1	TGTGCCATCAAACCCGGGACAGGGGGCACTGAAGCTTTCTTT	CAIKPGTGGTEAFF
TRBV5-6	TRBJ1-3	-	-	TGTGCCAGCAGCTTGCGGGATGGAAACACCATATATTTT	CASSLRDGNTIYF
TRBV6-4	TRBJ2-3	-	-	TGTGCCAGCAGTGACTCGAGAGGGGGATCCACAGATACGCAGTATTTT	CASSDSRGGSTDTQYF
TRBV27	TRBJ2-2	-	TRBD1	TGTGCCAGCAGTATAAAATATAACAGGGGAAGTATCCGGGACACCGGGGAGCTGTTTTTT	CASSIKYNRGSIRDTGELFF
TRBV9	TRBJ2-2	-	TRBD2	TGTGCCAGCAGCGCCCCGGGACTAGCTCTTACCGGGGAGCTGTTTTTT	CASSAPGLALTGELFF
TRBV9	TRBJ2-2	few	TRBD2	TGTGCCAGCAGCGTAGTAGGACTAGCGGGAGCTAGCGGGGAGCTGTTTTTT	CASSVVGLAGASGELFF
TRBV7-3	TRBJ2-7	-	-	TGTGCCAGCAGCTTCAGCCAGGGTGACTACGAGCAGTACTTC	CASSFSQGDYEQYF
TRBV9	TRBJ1-1	-	-	TGTGCCAGCAGCCCTGGAGGGAACACTGAAGCTTTCTTT	CASSPGGNTEAFF
TRBV5-4	TRBJ2-7	-	-	TGTGCCAGCAGCCGCCGGAGCTCCTACGAGCAGTACTTC	CASSRRSSYEQYF
TRBV12-3/TRBV12-4	TRBJ1-2	-	-	TGTGCCAGCGGAGCGGGGGAGGCTGGCTACACCTTC	CASGAGEAGYTF
TRBV12-5	TRBJ2-5	-	TRBD1	TGTGCTAGTGTCCCCGGGACAGGGGAGGAGACCCAGTACTTC	CASVPGTGEETQYF
TRBV19	TRBJ1-4	-	-	TGTGCCAGTAGTATTGTAGGGGACATCCGTTGGGGACTGTTTTTT	CASSIVGDIRWGLFF
TRBV2	TRBJ2-3	-	-	TGTGCCTTTTCGGAGAGGAAACTCACAGATACGCAGTATTTT	CAFSERKLTDTQYF
TRBV27	TRBJ2-1	once	-	TGTGCCAGCAGTTTGTCCTTAAATGAGCAGTTCTTC	CASSLSLNEQFF
TRBV6-1	TRBJ2-2	few	-	TGTGCCAGCAGTGAACTTGCGAATGGGAACACCGGGGAGCTGTTTTTT	CASSELANGNTGELFF
TRBV5-8	TRBJ2-5	-	-	TGTGCCAGCAGCTTGGGTGCCTCAGGAGGCCAAGAGACCCAGTACTTC	CASSLGASGGQETQYF
TRBV11-2	TRBJ2-2	-	-	TGTGCCAGCAGCTTATCGCACGGTAACACCGGGGAGCTGTTTTTT	CASSLSHGNTGELFF
TRBV10-3	TRBJ2-1	once	TRBD1	TGTGCCATCACTCGGGACAGGGGCTACAATGAGCAGTTCTTC	CAITRDRGYNEQFF
TRBV19	TRBJ1-1	-	-	TGTGCCAGTCTGGACAGTAACACTGAAGCTTTCTTT	CASLDSNTEAFF
TRBV5-1	TRBJ1-3	-	-	TGCGCCAGCAGCTTGCTTTCATTGGGTCAGGGTGGAAACACCATATATTTT	CASSLLSLGQGGNTIYF
TRBV4-1	TRBJ2-3	-	TRBD2	TGCGCCAGCAGCCAGACTCTAGCGGGAGGTACAGATACGCAGTATTTT	CASSQTLAGGTDTQYF
TRBV5-1	TRBJ1-1	-	-	TGCGCCAGCAGCCGGGGGGATAGGATCACTGAAGCTTTCTTT	CASSRGDRITEAFF
TRBV27	TRBJ2-5	-	TRBD2	TGTGCCAGCAGTGCCGAACGCTACGGGGGGAGGGTAGAGACCCAGTACTTC	CASSAERYGGRVETQYF
TRBV12-3/TRBV12-4	TRBJ2-7	-	TRBD1	TGTGCCAGCAGCCATCGACAGGGCTACGAGCAGTACTTC	CASSHRQGYEQYF
TRBV29-1	TRBJ2-2	-	TRBD2	TGCAGCGTTAGTCGTACTAGCGAAATCGGGGAGCTGTTTTTT	CSVSRTSEIGELFF
TRBV6-6	TRBJ2-7	-	TRBD1	TGTGCCAGCGGGAACCGGGACAGCTCCTACGAGCAGTACTTC	CASGNRDSSYEQYF
TRBV6-2/TRBV6-3	TRBJ1-6	-	TRBD1	TGTGCCAGCAGTCCGACAGGGGGGAATTCACCCCTCCACTTT	CASSPTGGNSPLHF
TRBV4-2	TRBJ2-1	-	TRBD2	TGTGCCAGCAGCCGTATAGCGGGAGGCGTCCGAGATGAGCAGTTCTTC	CASSRIAGGVRDEQFF
TRBV7-2	TRBJ1-2	many	TRBD1	TGTGCCAGCAGCACCCGACAGGGAGTCCCTGGCTACACCTTC	CASSTRQGVPGYTF
TRBV3-1/TRBV3-2	TRBJ1-1	-	-	TGTGCCAGCAGTCTACTACGGGGAACTGAAGCTTTCTTT	CASSLLRGTEAFF
TRBV7-2	TRBJ1-2	-	-	TGTGCCAGCAGCCCCCGTGGGCAAGCTAACTATGGCTACACCTTC	CASSPRGQANYGYTF
TRBV6-5	TRBJ2-2	medium-sized	-	TGTGCCAGCACCCTCCGGGACACGAACACCGGGGAGCTGTTTTTT	CASTLRDTNTGELFF
TRBV18	TRBJ2-1	-	-	TGTGCCAGCTCAGTCTTGGGGAGCTCCTACAATGAGCAGTTCTTC	CASSVLGSSYNEQFF
TRBV27	TRBJ2-7	-	TRBD1	TGTGCCAGCAGCTTTTTTGGGACAGGGAGCAGCGAGCAGTACTTC	CASSFFGTGSSEQYF
TRBV2	TRBJ1-6	many	-	TGTGCCAGCAGCCTTGCAGGGAACACCTATAATTCACCCCTCCACTTT	CASSLAGNTYNSPLHF
TRBV6-1	TRBJ1-5	-	-	TGTGCCAGCAGCCACTCCCAGGGGAATCAGCCCCAGCATTTT	CASSHSQGNQPQHF
TRBV3-1/TRBV3-2	TRBJ1-1	-	-	TGTGCCAGCAGCCTATCCCTTGGCCACACTGAAGCTTTCTTT	CASSLSLGHTEAFF
TRBV28	TRBJ2-7	-	TRBD2	TGTGCCAGCAGTCCGTCGGGTAGCGGGACCTACGAGCAGTACTTC	CASSPSGSGTYEQYF
TRBV11-3	TRBJ1-1	-	-	TGTGCCAGCAGCGCCAGGGGAAACACTGAAGCTTTCTTT	CASSARGNTEAFF
TRBV27	TRBJ2-1	many	TRBD2	TGTGCCAGCAGGAAGACTAGCGGGGGGTACAATGAGCAGTTCTTC	CASRKTSGGYNEQFF
TRBV15	TRBJ2-2	-	-	TGTGCCACCAGCAGAGATACAGGGCCCGGGGAGCTGTTTTTT	CATSRDTGPGELFF
TRBV9	TRBJ2-3	-	TRBD2	TGTGCCAGCAGCGGTCCTAGCGGGGGGGCAGGAGATACGCAGTATTTT	CASSGPSGGAGDTQYF
TRBV2	TRBJ1-4	-	-	TGTGCCAGCGGCATCGACATCGGTGAAAAACTGTTTTTT	CASGIDIGEKLFF
TRBV30	TRBJ1-2	-	-	TGTGCCTGGGGGCAGTATGGCTACACCTTC	CAWGQYGYTF
TRBV6-1	TRBJ1-6	-	-	TGTGCCAGCAGTGAATTAACAGGGATCAGGTCACCCCTCCACTTT	CASSELTGIRSPLHF
TRBV19	TRBJ1-5	-	TRBD1	TGTGCCAGCCGTGGGGTGGCAGGGGGCGCACGGAATCAGCCCCAGCATTTT	CASRGVAGGARNQPQHF
TRBV4-2	TRBJ1-5	-	TRBD1	TGTGCCAGCAGCCGAACAGGGGGCTCAGATCAGCCCCAGCATTTT	CASSRTGGSDQPQHF
TRBV5-6	TRBJ1-3	-	-	TGTGCCAGCAGCCCCCTCAGCTCTGGAAACACCATATATTTT	CASSPLSSGNTIYF
TRBV4-1	TRBJ1-6	-	TRBD1	TGCGCCAGCAGCCTTCAGGGGGCTGTTTCACCCCTCCACTTT	CASSLQGAVSPLHF
TRBV19	TRBJ2-4	-	TRBD1	TGTGCCAGTAGCTCAGGGGGCGCGTCTCCCATTCAGTACTTC	CASSSGGASPIQYF
TRBV29-1	TRBJ2-3	-	TRBD2	TGCAGCGTCTCCTCGGGGGGGCCAGATACGCAGTATTTT	CSVSSGGPDTQYF
TRBV20-1	TRBJ1-3	-	-	TGCAGTGCTAGTGACAGTCGAGGAGGAAACACCATATATTTT	CSASDSRGGNTIYF